In its sample, the clone carrying this T cell receptor (beta chain) was seen a few times. Its target is unknown. This sample was taken from a study of identical twins. Study results and caveats: There were fewer insertions in abundant cord blood beta clonotypes, but memory repertoires showed no such pattern. Not following the same donors, the study drew its conclusions from cross-sectional statistical analysis. Out-of-frame alpha sequences shared by twins were enriched for low generation probability.

TCRdb redid the calling of the 5' RACE reads with MiXCR, one entry per CDR3 protein. This table holds 570,000 or so distinct CDR3 sequences, 9.5% to 10% found once. The CDR3 totals 13 residues. Germline V gene lookup returns CDR1 MGHDK and CDR2 SYGVNS. V gave up 6 bases and J gave up 2 bases, with 9 bases separating them. Every donor was a healthy Caucasian. This sample was also put to use in a study of yellow fever vaccine responses in identical twins.

Sequenced sample: PBMCs. The J gene is TRBJ2-3, the V gene TRBV25-1; a weak D match, TRBD1 (6 bases). The clonotype was recovered from a woman in her late teens or twenties in good health. The CDR3 nucleotides read TGTGCCAGCAGAACAGGGTTCACAGATACGCAGTATTTT. Translated, it gives CASRTGFTDTQYF.